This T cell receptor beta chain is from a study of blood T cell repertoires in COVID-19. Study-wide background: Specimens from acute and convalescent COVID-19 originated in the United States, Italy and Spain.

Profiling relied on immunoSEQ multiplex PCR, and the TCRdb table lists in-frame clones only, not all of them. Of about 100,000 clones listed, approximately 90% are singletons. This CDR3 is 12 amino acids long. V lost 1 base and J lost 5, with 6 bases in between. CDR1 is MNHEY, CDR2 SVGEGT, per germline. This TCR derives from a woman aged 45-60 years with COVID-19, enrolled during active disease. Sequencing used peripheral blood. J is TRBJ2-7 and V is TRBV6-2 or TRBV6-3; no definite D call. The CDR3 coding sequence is TGTGCCAGCAGTTACTTTGGCAACGAGCAGTACTTC. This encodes CASSYFGNEQYF.